This T cell receptor beta chain was profiled in a study of blood T cell repertoires in COVID-19. The wider study: From the United States, Italy and Spain came samples of acute and convalescent COVID-19. From T cells, B-cell-depleted T cells, or PBMCs came the material, which was cDNA or gDNA.

Sequenced by immunoSEQ multiplex PCR; TCRdb stores in-frame clones only, minus some. The sample shows about 230,000 clones, approximately 80% of them seen only once. Seattle's cohort entered during active infection and was followed longitudinally. Trimming took 4 bases from V and 0 from J, leaving 21 bases between them. Germline V lookup: CDR1 LGHNA, CDR2 YSLEER. This CDR3 spans 19 amino acids. Sequencing input: peripheral blood. The sequence was obtained from a woman over 75 with COVID-19, enrolled during active disease. V and J are TRBV4-3 and TRBJ2-2; perhaps TRBD2 as D (6 bases). The CDR3 is CASSPRFGGGSANTGELFF. DNA for the CDR3: TGCGCCAGCAGCCCAAGATTTGGGGGAGGCAGTGCGAACACCGGGGAGCTGTTTTTT.